This TCR beta chain was recorded in a study of PD-1 blockade in classical Hodgkin lymphoma. Overall study findings and caveats: Complete responders showed a baseline diversity that resembled the diversity of newly diagnosed patients.

Concerning this clone: Antigen unknown.

Sequencing was performed with immunoSEQ multiplex PCR; in TCRdb, only in-frame clones are kept and a portion is missing. This repertoire shows about 22,000 clones, around 80% found once; its top ten account for about 15%. The CDR3 sequence is 14 residues long. Trimming pared 5 bases from V and 6 bases from J, leaving 14 bases between. Germline V gene lookup returns CDR1 SEHNR and CDR2 FQNEAQ (reference sequence). All trial patients relapsed after autologous stem cell transplantation. This TCR derives from a human donor with classical Hodgkin lymphoma. This sequence joins TRBV7-9 and TRBJ2-1; D gene uncertain. This sample comprised peripheral blood mononuclear cells (PBMCs), obtained before the second cycle of nivolumab. The CDR3 here is CASSQTLFTNEQFF. DNA of the CDR3: TGTGCCAGCAGCCAGACCTTGTTTACCAATGAGCAGTTCTTC. The full variable domain, in which reference TRBV7-9 and TRBJ2-1 provide the parts outside the CDR3, is DTGVSQNPRHKITKRGQNVTFRCDPISEHNRLYWYRQTLGQGPEFLTYFQNEAQLEKSRLLSDRFSAERPKGSFSTLEIQRTEQGDSAMYLCASSQTLFTNEQFFGPGTRLTVL.